The clone carrying this TCR beta chain has more than one count but fewer than ten. TCRdb's copy holds only in-frame clones and misses some; the assay was immunoSEQ multiplex PCR. The table lists about 380,000 clones, around 87% of them singletons. This sample was taken from a study of blood T cell repertoires in COVID-19. Cohorts were assigned according to the clinical history that participants reported. V gave up 6 bases and J gave up 0 bases; unmatched junction bases: 5. CDR3 size: 15 residues. In germline, CDR1 is LNHDA, CDR2 SQIVND (reference sequence). The sequence derives from a man younger than 45 who had recovered from COVID-19. This rearrangement joins TRBV19 to TRBJ1-1; TRBD1 aligns across 9 bases. Sequenced: PBMCs or T cells enriched from blood (not recorded which). The DNA for the CDR3 is TGTGCCAGTAGAGGGACAGGGCTGTTGAACACTGAAGCTTTCTTT. It translates to CASRGTGLLNTEAFF.